A single sample is the source of the 4 T cell receptor beta chains below, sequenced in a study of T cell clonality in common variable immunodeficiency. Generated by immunoSEQ multiplex PCR, the TCRdb table keeps only in-frame clones and is missing some. This repertoire holds tens of thousands of clones, and none appear only once. Material: peripheral blood mononuclear cells. The origin of the receptors is a person aged 18-70 years in good health.

With respect to this clone: Sequencing ends 3 residues short of the CDR3 end; the germline J gene provides the rest. The J gene is TRBJ2-7, the V gene TRBV7-8; 13 bases map to TRBD2. CDR1 SGHVS and CDR2 FQNEAQ come from the germline V gene. This CDR3 spans 17 amino acids. V lost 4 bases and J lost 4; bases outside the gene matches: 10. CDR3 sequence: CASSSGTSGIIGYEQYF. Incomplete CDR3 DNA: TGTGCCAGCAGCTCCGGGACTAGCGGGATAATTGGTTACGAG.

This clone has at least ten counts. CDR3: CASTGQGYEKLFF. CDR3 DNA (partial): TGTGCCAGTACGGGACAGGGGTATGAAAAA. The genes are TRBV19 and TRBJ1-4, with 10 bases matching TRBD1. Coverage ceases 3 residues before the CDR3 finishes, and the germline J gene fills in the end. The junction had 2 bases not matched to a gene; V was cut back by 7 bases and J by 6 bases. Germline lookup yields CDR1 LNHDA and CDR2 SQIVND (reference sequence). CDR3 length equals 13 residues.

Many counts were recorded for this clone. With the read ending 3 residues before the CDR3 end, the germline J gene is used to fill in that end. The chain carries TRBV5-1 and TRBJ1-2; no clear D. The CDR3 extends over 13 amino acids. Per germline, CDR1 SGHRS and CDR2 YFSETQ. The sequenced part of the CDR3 DNA is TGCGCCAGCAGCACCCTGGAGAAAGGGGGC. It encodes CASSTLEKGG. The full CDR3 is CASSTLEKGGYTF.

The table lists this clone with a few counts. Read sequence stops 3 residues before the CDR3 end, and the germline J gene provides the missing end. V usage is TRBV20-1 and J usage is TRBJ2-7, with 9 bases matching TRBD2. This CDR3 is built from 17 residues. J lost 3 bases, V lost 8 bases, and 20 bases had no gene match. Germline CDR1 and CDR2: DFQATT and SNEGSKA (reference sequence). The CDR3 bases that were read are TGCAGTTCTACAGTTGACATTATAGCGGGAGCGAACTACGAG. Its translation is CSSTVDIIAGANYE. Given in full, the CDR3 is CSSTVDIIAGANYEQYF.